This is a list of T cell receptor beta chains from one sample in a study of T-cell memory formation after mild COVID-19. TCRdb redid the calling of the 5' RACE reads with MiXCR, one entry per CDR3 protein. Of about 350,000 distinct CDR3 sequences listed, 20% to 25% are singletons. Sequencing input: PBMCs or a T cell subset sorted from them (not recorded which). All receptors come from a man between 18 and 29 years old who had mild COVID-19 (a few samples of this study predate the infection). Cell type and time point are not known. Each CDR3 is given with its conserved first and last residue. The order of the fields is V gene, J gene, D gene, clone size, CDR3 DNA, CDR3 protein. D genes are given only for firm matches. Rows may omit the clone size; those that give it use once, few, many or a size class.

v_call: TRBV7-8; j_call: TRBJ1-1; d_call: .; clone_size: few; cdr3_nt: TGTGCCAGCACGGCCAGGAACACTGAAGCTTTCTTT; cdr3_aa: CASTARNTEAFF
v_call: TRBV4-3; j_call: TRBJ1-2; d_call: .; clone_size: few; cdr3_nt: TGCGCCAGCAGCCAAGAACGAGGTGGATTCCGAAACTATGGCTACACCTTC; cdr3_aa: CASSQERGGFRNYGYTF
v_call: TRBV7-7; j_call: TRBJ2-3; d_call: .; clone_size: .; cdr3_nt: TGTGCTAGCAGCTTAGGAAGGGGCGCAGATACGCAGTATTTT; cdr3_aa: CASSLGRGADTQYF
v_call: TRBV27; j_call: TRBJ1-4; d_call: TRBD1; clone_size: .; cdr3_nt: TGTGCCAGCAGACCCGGGACAGTGATTGAAAAACTGTTTTTT; cdr3_aa: CASRPGTVIEKLFF
v_call: TRBV12-3/TRBV12-4; j_call: TRBJ2-7; d_call: TRBD2; clone_size: .; cdr3_nt: TGTGCCAGCAGCCCCGGGGGACTAGCGGGGGGTTACGAGCAGTACTTC; cdr3_aa: CASSPGGLAGGYEQYF
v_call: TRBV18; j_call: TRBJ1-6; d_call: .; clone_size: few; cdr3_nt: TGTGCCAGCTCTACGGACATGAATTCACCCCTCCACTTT; cdr3_aa: CASSTDMNSPLHF
v_call: TRBV28; j_call: TRBJ2-2; d_call: .; clone_size: few; cdr3_nt: TGTGCCAGCGTGGTAGAGGGGAGCACCGGGGAGCTGTTTTTT; cdr3_aa: CASVVEGSTGELFF
v_call: TRBV29-1; j_call: TRBJ2-3; d_call: TRBD2; clone_size: few; cdr3_nt: TGCAGCTCCGGACTAGCGGGGCCTAGGGATACGCAGTATTTT; cdr3_aa: CSSGLAGPRDTQYF
v_call: TRBV7-2; j_call: TRBJ2-1; d_call: .; clone_size: .; cdr3_nt: TGTGCCAGCAGCCGACGGACTAATGAGCAGTTCTTC; cdr3_aa: CASSRRTNEQFF
v_call: TRBV6-6; j_call: TRBJ1-1; d_call: .; clone_size: few; cdr3_nt: TGTGCCAGCAGTTACTCTTTGGGGTGGAGCACTGAAGCTTTCTTT; cdr3_aa: CASSYSLGWSTEAFF
v_call: TRBV4-2; j_call: TRBJ2-3; d_call: TRBD2; clone_size: few; cdr3_nt: TGTGCCAGCAGCCAAGCGAGCGGGGGAGGAGGAGATACGCAGTATTTT; cdr3_aa: CASSQASGGGGDTQYF
v_call: TRBV7-6; j_call: TRBJ2-5; d_call: TRBD1; clone_size: many; cdr3_nt: TGTGCCAGCAGCCTACGACAGGGATTTCAAGAGACCCAGTACTTC; cdr3_aa: CASSLRQGFQETQYF
v_call: TRBV5-1; j_call: TRBJ2-5; d_call: TRBD2; clone_size: .; cdr3_nt: TGCGCCAGCAGCTTGTTTGAGCGGGGGGGCGAGACCCAGTACTTC; cdr3_aa: CASSLFERGGETQYF
v_call: TRBV5-4; j_call: TRBJ1-4; d_call: .; clone_size: .; cdr3_nt: TGTGCCAGCAGTTCCGGGGAAGACGAAAAACTGTTTTTT; cdr3_aa: CASSSGEDEKLFF
v_call: TRBV7-2; j_call: TRBJ2-7; d_call: TRBD1; clone_size: .; cdr3_nt: TGTGCCAGCAGCGCCCGGACAGGGGAAATCTACGAGCAGTACTTC; cdr3_aa: CASSARTGEIYEQYF
v_call: TRBV5-4; j_call: TRBJ1-6; d_call: TRBD1; clone_size: .; cdr3_nt: TGTGCCAGCACTGGGGGGACAGGGAATTCACCCCTCCACTTT; cdr3_aa: CASTGGTGNSPLHF
v_call: TRBV2; j_call: TRBJ1-4; d_call: TRBD1; clone_size: few; cdr3_nt: TGTGCCAGCAAGACCGGGACAGATCCTAGAAAACTGTTTTTT; cdr3_aa: CASKTGTDPRKLFF
v_call: TRBV6-2/TRBV6-3; j_call: TRBJ2-1; d_call: .; clone_size: .; cdr3_nt: TGTGCCAGCAGTTATGTGGGCGTCTACAATGAGCAGTTCTTC; cdr3_aa: CASSYVGVYNEQFF
v_call: TRBV20-1; j_call: TRBJ2-1; d_call: .; clone_size: .; cdr3_nt: TGCAGTGCTCCTCCCTCCAGCGTCAATGAGCAGTTCTTC; cdr3_aa: CSAPPSSVNEQFF
v_call: TRBV2; j_call: TRBJ1-6; d_call: .; clone_size: .; cdr3_nt: TGTGCCAGCAGTGAAGAGAGTTCACCCCTCCACTTT; cdr3_aa: CASSEESSPLHF
v_call: TRBV4-3; j_call: TRBJ1-1; d_call: .; clone_size: .; cdr3_nt: TGCGCCAGCAGCCAAGATACCTGGAACACTGAAGCTTTCTTT; cdr3_aa: CASSQDTWNTEAFF
v_call: TRBV5-1; j_call: TRBJ2-1; d_call: .; clone_size: few; cdr3_nt: TGCGCCAGCAGCGGTAGCGAGGCCGATGAGCAGTTCTTC; cdr3_aa: CASSGSEADEQFF
v_call: TRBV6-2/TRBV6-3; j_call: TRBJ1-2; d_call: .; clone_size: few; cdr3_nt: TGTGCCAGCACATTCGCCGGCAGGTGGAACTATGGCTACACCTTC; cdr3_aa: CASTFAGRWNYGYTF
v_call: TRBV25-1; j_call: TRBJ1-4; d_call: .; clone_size: few; cdr3_nt: TGTGCCAGCAGTGAGGGGGGCAGGGGACTCGGTGAAAAACTGTTTTTT; cdr3_aa: CASSEGGRGLGEKLFF
v_call: TRBV18; j_call: TRBJ1-4; d_call: .; clone_size: few; cdr3_nt: TGTGCCAGCTCACCACAGGGGACCGCAACTAATGAAAAACTGTTTTTT; cdr3_aa: CASSPQGTATNEKLFF
v_call: TRBV5-1; j_call: TRBJ1-1; d_call: .; clone_size: .; cdr3_nt: TGCGCCAGCAGCCTTCCCACCCACACTGAAGCTTTCTTT; cdr3_aa: CASSLPTHTEAFF
v_call: TRBV5-1; j_call: TRBJ2-2; d_call: .; clone_size: few; cdr3_nt: TGCGCCAGCGAGACTGGACCGAACACCGGGGAGCTGTTTTTT; cdr3_aa: CASETGPNTGELFF
v_call: TRBV5-1; j_call: TRBJ1-2; d_call: .; clone_size: .; cdr3_nt: TGCGCCAGCAGAGCAGGGGAGGCCTATGGCTACACCTTC; cdr3_aa: CASRAGEAYGYTF
v_call: TRBV2; j_call: TRBJ2-7; d_call: .; clone_size: .; cdr3_nt: TGTGCCAGCAGACAGGACGGGTACGAGCAGTACTTC; cdr3_aa: CASRQDGYEQYF
v_call: TRBV5-1; j_call: TRBJ2-3; d_call: .; clone_size: many; cdr3_nt: TGCGCCAGCAGCTTGGGCGTAGGGGGAGGAGATACGCAGTATTTT; cdr3_aa: CASSLGVGGGDTQYF
v_call: TRBV7-9; j_call: TRBJ1-4; d_call: TRBD1; clone_size: few; cdr3_nt: TGTGCCAGCAGCTTGGAGCGGCCCCGGGACAGAGATGAAAAACTGTTTTTT; cdr3_aa: CASSLERPRDRDEKLFF
v_call: TRBV6-5; j_call: TRBJ1-1; d_call: TRBD1; clone_size: few; cdr3_nt: TGTGCCAGCAGGCGCAACGCCGACAGGGGGGGCACTGAAGCTTTCTTT; cdr3_aa: CASRRNADRGGTEAFF
v_call: TRBV20-1; j_call: TRBJ2-3; d_call: .; clone_size: .; cdr3_nt: TGCAGTGCTCCCCGAGGGCCAAACACAGATACGCAGTATTTT; cdr3_aa: CSAPRGPNTDTQYF
v_call: TRBV20-1; j_call: TRBJ2-7; d_call: .; clone_size: many; cdr3_nt: TGCAGTTCCGGGACCGCGGGCGAGCAGTACTTC; cdr3_aa: CSSGTAGEQYF
v_call: TRBV18; j_call: TRBJ2-3; d_call: .; clone_size: .; cdr3_nt: TGTGCCAGCTCACCAGGTCTCGCTGGGGGCAGGGGCACAGATACGCAGTATTTT; cdr3_aa: CASSPGLAGGRGTDTQYF
v_call: TRBV29-1; j_call: TRBJ1-1; d_call: TRBD1; clone_size: .; cdr3_nt: TGCAGCGCCCGGACAGGGGACACTGAAGCTTTCTTT; cdr3_aa: CSARTGDTEAFF
v_call: TRBV12-3/TRBV12-4; j_call: TRBJ2-1; d_call: TRBD2; clone_size: few; cdr3_nt: TGTGCCAGCAGTATAGCGGGATCCTCCTACAATGAGCAGTTCTTC; cdr3_aa: CASSIAGSSYNEQFF
v_call: TRBV4-2; j_call: TRBJ1-5; d_call: .; clone_size: .; cdr3_nt: TGTGCCAGCAGCGGAAGGAAGCCCCAGCATTTT; cdr3_aa: CASSGRKPQHF
v_call: TRBV11-2; j_call: TRBJ2-3; d_call: TRBD2; clone_size: .; cdr3_nt: TGTGCCAGCAGCCTAGGGACTAGCACTCGAGCTAGCACAGATACGCAGTATTTT; cdr3_aa: CASSLGTSTRASTDTQYF
v_call: TRBV3-1; j_call: TRBJ2-1; d_call: .; clone_size: many; cdr3_nt: TGTGCCAGCAGCCACCGGACTGCGAACTCCTACAATGAGCAGTTCTTC; cdr3_aa: CASSHRTANSYNEQFF
v_call: TRBV5-1; j_call: TRBJ1-1; d_call: .; clone_size: .; cdr3_nt: TGCGCCAGCAGCCGAATAGGAACCTCCCGGGTGGCCAACACTGAAGCTTTCTTT; cdr3_aa: CASSRIGTSRVANTEAFF
v_call: TRBV19; j_call: TRBJ1-1; d_call: .; clone_size: few; cdr3_nt: TGTGCCAGTAGTTGGGCTTATCAGGGAAAGACTGAAGCTTTCTTT; cdr3_aa: CASSWAYQGKTEAFF
v_call: TRBV7-3; j_call: TRBJ2-5; d_call: TRBD2; clone_size: few; cdr3_nt: TGTGCCAGCAGCCCGACTAGCGGGGGGGCTGAGACCCAGTACTTC; cdr3_aa: CASSPTSGGAETQYF
v_call: TRBV12-3/TRBV12-4; j_call: TRBJ2-3; d_call: .; clone_size: many; cdr3_nt: TGTGCCAGCACCCTGGCCAGCCTCACAGATACGCAGTATTTT; cdr3_aa: CASTLASLTDTQYF
v_call: TRBV29-1; j_call: TRBJ2-5; d_call: .; clone_size: few; cdr3_nt: TGCAGCGTGGGAGCCCCGGGGGACCAGTACTTC; cdr3_aa: CSVGAPGDQYF
v_call: TRBV12-3/TRBV12-4; j_call: TRBJ1-1; d_call: TRBD1; clone_size: .; cdr3_nt: TGTGCCAGCAGTCCGCCCGTCGAGGGGGCCTTTAACACTGAAGCTTTCTTT; cdr3_aa: CASSPPVEGAFNTEAFF
v_call: TRBV10-2; j_call: TRBJ2-5; d_call: .; clone_size: few; cdr3_nt: TGCGCCAGCAGATCCCATGGACGGAGCGTGGAGACCCAGTACTTC; cdr3_aa: CASRSHGRSVETQYF
v_call: TRBV4-3; j_call: TRBJ2-3; d_call: .; clone_size: many; cdr3_nt: TGCGCCAGCAGCCAGTCCCGGGACCCTCCTTATACGCAGTATTTT; cdr3_aa: CASSQSRDPPYTQYF
v_call: TRBV7-8; j_call: TRBJ2-5; d_call: TRBD1; clone_size: many; cdr3_nt: TGTGCCAGCAGCTTGGGACAGTTCGAAGAGACCCAGTACTTC; cdr3_aa: CASSLGQFEETQYF
v_call: TRBV4-1; j_call: TRBJ1-2; d_call: TRBD1; clone_size: once; cdr3_nt: TGCGCCAGCAGCCAAGATCGGGACAGGTCGAACTATGGCTACACCTTC; cdr3_aa: CASSQDRDRSNYGYTF
v_call: TRBV4-2; j_call: TRBJ2-1; d_call: .; clone_size: .; cdr3_nt: TGTGCCAGCAGCCAAGATGAGAAATCAGGGACGAGGAATGAGCAGTTCTTC; cdr3_aa: CASSQDEKSGTRNEQFF